This T cell receptor (beta chain) originates from a study of blood T cell repertoires in COVID-19. Study details: Donors in the United States, Italy and Spain gave samples during acute or convalescent COVID-19. PBMCs, B-cell-depleted T cells, or T cells were the source of the cDNA or gDNA that made up the material.

Authors' methods: Reference gene primer amplification yielded estimated nucleated cell counts. The method was immunoSEQ multiplex PCR; TCRdb's version includes in-frame clones alone and lacks a portion of them. Clonal size and the V and J genes are those of that table, whereas D and trimming came from the DNA. In the table there are about 190,000 clones, 90% of which are singletons. The CDR3 sequence is 14 residues long. Germline values: CDR1 MNHEY, CDR2 SVGEGT. The V gene lost 2 bases and the J gene lost 6 bases, with 10 bases spanning the gap. This clonotype was obtained from a man between 50 and 59 years old with acute or convalescent COVID-19. The J gene is TRBJ2-2, the V gene TRBV6-2 or TRBV6-3; D not certain. Sequenced sample: peripheral blood. The CDR3, as DNA: TGTGCCAGCAGTTACCGCGAGGCGCCCGGGGAGCTGTTTTTT. Translation: CASSYREAPGELFF.